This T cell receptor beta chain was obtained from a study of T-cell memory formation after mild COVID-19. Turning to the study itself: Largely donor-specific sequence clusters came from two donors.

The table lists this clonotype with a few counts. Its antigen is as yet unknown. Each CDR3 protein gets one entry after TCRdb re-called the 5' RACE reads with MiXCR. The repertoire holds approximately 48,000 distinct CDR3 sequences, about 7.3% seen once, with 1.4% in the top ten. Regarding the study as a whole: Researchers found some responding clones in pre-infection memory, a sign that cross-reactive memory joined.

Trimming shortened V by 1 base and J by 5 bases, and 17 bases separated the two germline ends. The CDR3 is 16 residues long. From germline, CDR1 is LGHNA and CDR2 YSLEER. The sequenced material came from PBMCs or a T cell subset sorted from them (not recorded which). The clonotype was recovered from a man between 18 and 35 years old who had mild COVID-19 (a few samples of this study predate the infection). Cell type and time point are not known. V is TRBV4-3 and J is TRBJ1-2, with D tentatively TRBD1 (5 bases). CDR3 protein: CASSQGLGGRKYGYTF. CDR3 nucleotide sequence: TGCGCCAGCAGCCAAGGTCTGGGGGGTCGGAAGTATGGCTACACCTTC.